The 7 T cell receptor beta chains in this list originate from one sample, sequenced in a study of cytomegalovirus exposure and HLA in healthy donors. 60 Vbeta and 13 Jbeta primers were used in PCR. Data came from immunoSEQ multiplex PCR; TCRdb stores just in-frame clones and leaves some out. Altogether some 130,000 clones are present, 70% to 75% being singletons, with the ten largest covering around 1.4%. Sequencing input: PBMCs. These receptors were taken from a woman aged 40 to 50 in good health and CMV-seronegative.

The chain joins TRBV28 to TRBJ2-2; the match to TRBD2 covers 9 bases. The V gene's germline CDR1 is MDHEN and CDR2 SYDVKM. The trim removed 3 bases at V and 7 bases at J, leaving 18 bases unmatched. This CDR3 region has 19 residues. The CDR3 nucleotides read TGTGCCAGCAGTTTTGCCGGGACTAGCATCTGGGAAGACAACGGGGAGCTGTTTTTT. Residues: CASSFAGTSIWEDNGELFF. Full variable domain (rest looked up from reference TRBV28 and TRBJ2-2): DVKVTQSSRYLVKRTGEKVFLECVQDMDHENMFWYRQDPGLGLRLIYFSYDVKMKEKGDIPEGYSVSREKKERFSLILESASTNQTSMYLCASSFAGTSIWEDNGELFFGEGSRLTVL.

This clone has more than one count but fewer than ten. This chain connects TRBV13 to TRBJ1-1; weak D call: TRBD1 (5 bases). Trimming took off 3 bases at V and 5 bases at J, with 10 bases between the two ends. CDR1 and CDR2 from the germline V gene are PRHDT and FYEKMQ (reference sequence). This CDR3 has 13 amino acids. The CDR3 here is CASSLSGRTEAFF. DNA of the CDR3: TGTGCCAGCAGCTTGTCAGGGCGGACTGAAGCTTTCTTT.

This clone occurred once. The J gene is TRBJ2-5, the V gene TRBV4-2; 9 bases map to TRBD2. CDR3 length: 15 residues. Germline CDR1 reads LGHNA; CDR2 reads YNFKEQ. J was trimmed by 5 bases and V by 1 base; bases with no gene match: 5. CDR3 amino acids: CASSQGAGGSETQYF. CDR3 DNA: TGTGCCAGCAGCCAAGGAGCGGGGGGTTCGGAGACCCAGTACTTC.

The V call is TRBV27, the J call TRBJ1-3; D unresolved. V gave up 6 bases and J gave up 3 bases, with 12 bases separating them. Germline lookup yields CDR1 MNHEY and CDR2 SMNVEV (reference sequence). This CDR3 comprises 14 residues. CDR3 sequence: CASSREGGGNTIYF. The DNA for the CDR3 is TGTGCCAGCAGCCGGGAAGGTGGTGGAAACACCATATATTTT.

The V call is TRBV13, the J call TRBJ2-5; unclear D gene. Trimming took off 4 bases at V and 3 bases at J, with 21 bases between the two ends. Germline lookup yields CDR1 PRHDT and CDR2 FYEKMQ (reference sequence). The CDR3 has 17 amino acids. The CDR3 loop is CASSSASHLLREETQYF. The DNA for the CDR3 is TGTGCCAGCAGCTCCGCGTCCCACCTGTTGCGAGAAGAGACCCAGTACTTC.

This clone was seen once. The chain couples TRBV5-1 to TRBJ2-3; a weak D match, TRBD1 (6 bases). The germline CDR1 and CDR2 sequences are SGHRS and YFSETQ. The CDR3 is 14 amino acids. Trimming left V 2 bases short and J 6 bases short, with 13 bases between. The CDR3 sequence: CASSFKAGEDTQYF. CDR3 nucleotide sequence: TGCGCCAGCAGCTTTAAAGCAGGGGAGGATACGCAGTATTTT.

The CDR3, as DNA: TGTGCCAGCAGCGAGGGCGCACAGGGGGCCGCTGGGGAGCTGTTTTTT. It is translated as CASSEGAQGAAGELFF. The chain uses TRBV28 and TRBJ2-2, with TRBD1 matching over 9 bases. Germline V lookup: CDR1 MDHEN, CDR2 SYDVKM. With V trimmed by 6 bases and J by 8 bases, 13 bases remained unmatched. The CDR3 loop spans 16 amino acids.